This is a list of T cell receptor beta chains from one sample in a study of cytomegalovirus exposure and HLA in healthy donors. Libraries were prepared by immunoSEQ multiplex PCR; TCRdb keeps only in-frame clonotypes and omits some of them. The sample yields over 100,000 clones, around 80% seen once. The sample comprised PBMCs. Receptor source: a woman aged 18-29 years in good health and CMV-seropositive. Each CDR3 is given with its conserved first and last residue. D genes are given only for firm matches. Size is omitted from some rows. Given values are once, few, many or a class for expanded clones.

D: TRBD1
J: TRBJ2-7
V: TRBV7-9
size: NA
DNA: TGTGCCAGCAGCAAAGCCCCGGGACAGGGAAGCTACGAGCAGTACTTC
CDR3: CASSKAPGQGSYEQYF

D: NA
J: TRBJ2-7
V: TRBV11-2
size: NA
DNA: TGTGCCACCCGAGGGATGTCCTCCTACGAGCAGTACTTC
CDR3: CATRGMSSYEQYF

D: TRBD1
J: TRBJ2-1
V: TRBV7-7
size: NA
DNA: TGTGCTAGCAGCCTGGGACAGGGGGTTATCAATGAGCAGTTCTTC
CDR3: CASSLGQGVINEQFF

D: NA
J: TRBJ2-5
V: TRBV2
size: few
DNA: TGTGCCAGCAGGATCAGGAGAGAGGGGGCCCAGTACTTC
CDR3: CASRIRREGAQYF

D: NA
J: TRBJ2-7
V: TRBV5-1
size: NA
DNA: TGCGCCAGCAGCTTGGACTATAACGAGCAGTACTTC
CDR3: CASSLDYNEQYF

D: NA
J: TRBJ2-1
V: TRBV7-2
size: once
DNA: TGTGCCAGCAGCTCTGGTCCTCCAGGGATTTCCTCCTACAATGAGCAGTTCTTC
CDR3: CASSSGPPGISSYNEQFF

D: TRBD1
J: TRBJ1-6
V: TRBV30
size: NA
DNA: TGTGCCTGGATAGGGACAGGGGTGAAGACCCTCCACTTT
CDR3: CAWIGTGVKTLHF

D: TRBD1
J: TRBJ1-2
V: TRBV10-3
size: NA
DNA: TGTGCCACCAATTTGGACAGGGAAGGTCAGGGGGGCTACACCTTC
CDR3: CATNLDREGQGGYTF

D: NA
J: TRBJ2-1
V: TRBV14
size: NA
DNA: TGTGCCAGCAGCCAAGGTCCAGACAGATACAATGAGCAGTTCTTC
CDR3: CASSQGPDRYNEQFF

D: NA
J: TRBJ2-1
V: TRBV5-5
size: once
DNA: TGTGCCAGCAGCCCCCCCCGGGATGAGCAGTTCTTC
CDR3: CASSPPRDEQFF

D: NA
J: TRBJ1-1
V: TRBV30
size: NA
DNA: TGTGCCTGGAGTGTACACGGGGGGAACACTGAAGCTTTCTTT
CDR3: CAWSVHGGNTEAFF

D: TRBD2
J: TRBJ2-7
V: TRBV9
size: NA
DNA: TGTGCCAGCGGGCCGGGACTAGCGGATTACGAGCAGTACTTC
CDR3: CASGPGLADYEQYF

D: NA
J: TRBJ2-5
V: TRBV30
size: NA
DNA: TGTGCCGGCGTCCGGTCGGGAGAGACCCAGTACTTC
CDR3: CAGVRSGETQYF

D: TRBD2
J: TRBJ2-7
V: TRBV10-3
size: NA
DNA: TGTGCCATCAGTAAGGATACGGGACTAGACTACGAGCAGTACTTC
CDR3: CAISKDTGLDYEQYF

D: TRBD1
J: TRBJ2-5
V: TRBV14
size: NA
DNA: TGTGCCAGCGGACTGGGTACAGGGGAAGAGACCCAGTACTTC
CDR3: CASGLGTGEETQYF

D: NA
J: TRBJ1-5
V: TRBV5-1
size: NA
DNA: TGCGCCAGCAGCTTGGGGGAGCGGGAGCGAGGGCCCCAGCATTTT
CDR3: CASSLGERERGPQHF

D: NA
J: TRBJ1-1
V: TRBV6-9
size: NA
DNA: TGTGCCAGCAGTTATTTCGTGAGGCCCACTGAAGCTTTCTTT
CDR3: CASSYFVRPTEAFF

D: NA
J: TRBJ2-7
V: TRBV27
size: NA
DNA: TGTGCCAGCAGTTCCCCAGGGGCGACCGAGAAGTACGAGCAGTACTTC
CDR3: CASSSPGATEKYEQYF

D: TRBD1
J: TRBJ1-2
V: TRBV2
size: NA
DNA: TGTGCCAGCAGGGGACAGGGGCAGAGTGGCTACACCTTC
CDR3: CASRGQGQSGYTF

D: TRBD1
J: TRBJ2-7
V: TRBV4-1
size: NA
DNA: TGCGCCAGCAGCCAACGGGACAGGGCCTACGAGCAGTACTTC
CDR3: CASSQRDRAYEQYF

D: NA
J: TRBJ2-1
V: TRBV6-5
size: once
DNA: TGTGCCAGCAGTTTCGACATCAGCTCCTACAATGAGCAATTCTTC
CDR3: CASSFDISSYNEQFF

D: TRBD1
J: TRBJ2-7
V: TRBV12-5
size: NA
DNA: TGTGCTAGTGGTGGGACCTTGGACAGGGTGGGCGAGCAGTACTTC
CDR3: CASGGTLDRVGEQYF

D: TRBD1
J: TRBJ2-7
V: TRBV4-1
size: NA
DNA: TGCGCCAGCAGCCACAGACAGGGCACCTACGAGCAGTACTTC
CDR3: CASSHRQGTYEQYF

D: TRBD1
J: TRBJ2-7
V: TRBV27
size: NA
DNA: TGTGCCAGCAGTTTCGGACAGGGGGAGTTAGAACGGGTGTACTTC
CDR3: CASSFGQGELERVYF

D: TRBD2
J: TRBJ2-5
V: TRBV5-6
size: NA
DNA: TGTGCCAGCAGCCCCCGGGAGGGAGAGACCCAGTACTTC
CDR3: CASSPREGETQYF

D: NA
J: TRBJ2-3
V: TRBV10-1
size: NA
DNA: TGCGCCAGCAGTACAGGGGATACGCAGTATTTT
CDR3: CASSTGDTQYF

D: NA
J: TRBJ2-1
V: TRBV28
size: NA
DNA: TGTGCCAGCAGTCCCTCGCGTAATGAGCAGTTCTTC
CDR3: CASSPSRNEQFF

D: TRBD2
J: TRBJ2-5
V: TRBV7-3
size: once
DNA: TGTGCCAGCAGCTCCCCTAATAGCGGGAGTTGGCAGTACTTC
CDR3: CASSSPNSGSWQYF

D: NA
J: TRBJ2-3
V: TRBV6-5
size: NA
DNA: TGTGCCAGCACCATTGACAGTAGCACAGATACGCAGTATTTT
CDR3: CASTIDSSTDTQYF